This TCR beta chain was documented in a study of shared clonotypes between healthy human individuals. Only CD45RO-negative cells positively selected for CCR7 counted as naive CD8 cells, so terminally differentiated effector memory CD45RA+ cells were excluded. Clones were sequenced by immunoSEQ multiplex PCR, and TCRdb holds only the in-frame ones, with some missing. The data show about 1,900,000 clones, about 95% seen once. The CDR3 runs 15 residues. V lost 0 bases, J lost 0 bases, and 9 bases lay in between. CDR1 and CDR2 from the germline V gene are MNHEY and SVGAGI. Of note for this clone: Its antigen is currently unknown.

General study findings and limits: Rarefaction showed that sequencing of sorted subsets was incomplete (despite large depth).

What was sequenced was naive CD8+ T cells sorted from blood. This chain connects TRBV6-5 to TRBJ2-7; D unclear. This receptor was identified in a man younger than 30 in good health. The CDR3 nucleotides read TGTGCCAGCAGTTACTCGCCGGCCGGCTCCTACGAGCAGTACTTC. It is translated as CASSYSPAGSYEQYF.